Listed below are T cell receptor beta chains from one sample, sequenced in a study of response to subunit inactivated influenza vaccine. TCRdb redid the calling of the RT-PCR reads with MiXCR, one entry per CDR3 protein. The sample carries around 570,000 distinct CDR3 sequences, less than 10% recorded once. The sample was PBMCs from blood, taken around 25 months after vaccination. These receptors originate from a man aged 50 to 69 who received an inactivated influenza vaccine. Each CDR3 is given with its conserved first and last residue. The D gene is left open where the match is weak. Clone size appears in some rows only: once, few, many, or a class for an expanded clone.

d_gene: TRBD1
j_gene: TRBJ2-1
v_gene: TRBV12-3/TRBV12-4
abundance: many
CDR3aa: CASSPGTGRNEQFF
CDR3nt: TGTGCCAGCAGCCCCGGGACAGGGAGGAATGAGCAGTTCTTC

d_gene: TRBD2
j_gene: TRBJ2-4
v_gene: TRBV2
abundance: few
CDR3aa: CASRLAGAGNIQYF
CDR3nt: TGTGCCAGTAGATTAGCGGGAGCGGGAAACATTCAGTACTTC

d_gene: TRBD2
j_gene: TRBJ2-7
v_gene: TRBV4-2
abundance: NA
CDR3aa: CASSQLGTSFLGEQYF
CDR3nt: TGTGCCAGCAGCCAACTTGGGACTAGCTTTTTGGGCGAGCAGTACTTC

d_gene: NA
j_gene: TRBJ2-1
v_gene: TRBV6-2/TRBV6-3
abundance: many
CDR3aa: CASRRSRGSYNEQFF
CDR3nt: TGTGCCAGCAGAAGGTCTAGAGGGAGTTACAATGAGCAGTTCTTC

d_gene: NA
j_gene: TRBJ2-2
v_gene: TRBV30
abundance: NA
CDR3aa: CAWSGYTGELFF
CDR3nt: TGTGCCTGGAGCGGGTACACCGGGGAGCTGTTTTTT

d_gene: NA
j_gene: TRBJ2-7
v_gene: TRBV10-3
abundance: NA
CDR3aa: CASQGRPTYEQYF
CDR3nt: TGTGCCAGCCAGGGACGGCCCACCTACGAGCAGTACTTC

d_gene: NA
j_gene: TRBJ2-7
v_gene: TRBV7-3
abundance: NA
CDR3aa: CASSLKPGGYEQYF
CDR3nt: TGTGCCAGCAGCTTAAAGCCAGGAGGCTACGAGCAGTACTTC

d_gene: NA
j_gene: TRBJ1-1
v_gene: TRBV6-1
abundance: many
CDR3aa: CASRMVGGLNTEAFF
CDR3nt: TGTGCCAGCAGGATGGTAGGGGGTTTGAACACTGAAGCTTTCTTT

d_gene: NA
j_gene: TRBJ2-7
v_gene: TRBV9
abundance: many
CDR3aa: CASTREWGSEQYF
CDR3nt: TGTGCCAGCACCAGGGAGTGGGGCTCCGAGCAGTACTTC

d_gene: NA
j_gene: TRBJ2-4
v_gene: TRBV12-3/TRBV12-4
abundance: few
CDR3aa: CASSLGQNKNIQYF
CDR3nt: TGTGCCAGCAGTTTAGGACAGAATAAAAACATTCAGTACTTC

d_gene: TRBD1
j_gene: TRBJ1-2
v_gene: TRBV3-1
abundance: NA
CDR3aa: CASSPGTDNGYTF
CDR3nt: TGTGCCAGCAGCCCTGGGACAGATAATGGCTACACCTTC

d_gene: NA
j_gene: TRBJ2-1
v_gene: TRBV5-1
abundance: NA
CDR3aa: CASSTGGTGLRTGGLRNEQFF
CDR3nt: TGCGCCAGCAGCACAGGGGGGACAGGCCTTAGGACGGGAGGGTTGCGGAATGAGCAGTTCTTC

d_gene: TRBD2
j_gene: TRBJ2-5
v_gene: TRBV4-2
abundance: many
CDR3aa: CASSQERAGQETQYF
CDR3nt: TGTGCCAGCAGCCAAGAAAGAGCGGGGCAAGAGACCCAGTACTTC

d_gene: TRBD1
j_gene: TRBJ2-7
v_gene: TRBV29-1
abundance: many
CDR3aa: CSVVAGTVSYEQYF
CDR3nt: TGCAGCGTGGTCGCCGGGACAGTTTCCTACGAGCAGTACTTC

d_gene: NA
j_gene: TRBJ2-2
v_gene: TRBV5-4
abundance: few
CDR3aa: CASRPDPTSGELFF
CDR3nt: TGTGCCAGCAGACCCGACCCAACGAGCGGGGAGCTGTTTTTT

d_gene: NA
j_gene: TRBJ1-4
v_gene: TRBV4-1
abundance: NA
CDR3aa: CASSQVTTGNLKLFF
CDR3nt: TGCGCCAGCAGCCAAGTGACCACGGGAAATCTGAAACTGTTTTTT

d_gene: NA
j_gene: TRBJ2-7
v_gene: TRBV12-3/TRBV12-4
abundance: many
CDR3aa: CASSLEGPHYEQYF
CDR3nt: TGTGCCAGCAGTTTAGAAGGGCCCCACTACGAGCAGTACTTC

d_gene: NA
j_gene: TRBJ2-1
v_gene: TRBV10-3
abundance: NA
CDR3aa: CAMLDPASYNEQFF
CDR3nt: TGTGCCATGCTGGACCCGGCCTCCTACAATGAGCAGTTCTTC

d_gene: NA
j_gene: TRBJ1-2
v_gene: TRBV10-3
abundance: many
CDR3aa: CASKKMAAGDGYTF
CDR3nt: TGTGCCTCAAAGAAGATGGCGGCAGGGGATGGCTACACCTTC

d_gene: NA
j_gene: TRBJ2-1
v_gene: TRBV20-1
abundance: NA
CDR3aa: CSARDPAGADNEQFF
CDR3nt: TGCAGTGCTAGAGATCCAGCAGGGGCGGACAATGAGCAGTTCTTC

d_gene: NA
j_gene: TRBJ1-1
v_gene: TRBV29-1
abundance: many
CDR3aa: CSVSNRVGTEAFF
CDR3nt: TGCAGCGTGTCGAACAGGGTAGGCACTGAAGCTTTCTTT

d_gene: NA
j_gene: TRBJ2-7
v_gene: TRBV6-1
abundance: many
CDR3aa: CASRRTESYEQYF
CDR3nt: TGTGCCAGCAGAAGGACGGAATCCTACGAGCAGTACTTC